This TCR beta chain was sequenced during a study of T-cell memory formation after mild COVID-19. Study-level information: In these data, TCR clusters were largely donor specific.

About this clonotype itself: What it binds is unknown.

TCR alpha and TCR beta cDNA libraries carrying sample barcodes and UMIs were produced by 5'RACE using constant-segment primers. TCRdb fed the 5' RACE reads into MiXCR, producing one record per CDR3 protein. The sample comprises 110,000 or so distinct CDR3 sequences, 22% of which are singletons, and around 40% rests with the top ten. The study, taken as a whole, reports: Contracting CD4+ clones sat mainly in CM and EM; CD8+ in EMRA.

The CDR3 extends over 15 amino acids. The germline V gene encodes CDR1 SGHTA and CDR2 FQGNSA. V shed 2 bases and J 4 bases; nucleotides not matched to a gene: 6. Sequencing used PBMCs or a T cell subset sorted from them (not recorded which). The chain couples TRBV7-2 to TRBJ2-3; the match to TRBD1 covers 7 bases. The TCR comes from a man younger than 35 who had mild COVID-19 (a few samples of this study predate the infection). Cell type and time point are not known. CDR3 nucleotides: TGTGCCAGCAGCTTATACAGGGGCCGGCCAGATACGCAGTATTTT. Protein product: CASSLYRGRPDTQYF. The full variable domain, completed using reference TRBV7-2 and TRBJ2-3, is GAGVSQSPSNKVTEKGKDVELRCDPISGHTALYWYRQSLGQGLEFLIYFQGNSAPDKSGLPSDRFSAERTGGSVSTLTIQRTQQEDSAVYLCASSLYRGRPDTQYFGPGTRLTVL.